A selection of T cell receptor beta chains follows, all from one sample in a study of cytomegalovirus exposure and HLA in healthy donors. Data came from immunoSEQ multiplex PCR; TCRdb stores just in-frame clones and leaves some out. The sample has nearly 110,000 clones, 88% seen once. Sequenced sample: PBMCs. The receptor source for this set is a woman in her late teens or twenties in good health and CMV-seropositive. Both conserved end residues are part of each CDR3. The order of the fields is CDR3 length, clone size, J gene, V gene, CDR3 protein. Expanded clones are given a class, and other clones once, few, many or no size at all.

17 | - | TRBJ2-6 | TRBV9 | CASSPHAGVTGANVLTF
15 | once | TRBJ1-4 | TRBV6-1 | CASRDRGLANEKLFF
14 | - | TRBJ1-4 | TRBV5-5 | CASSSRDRAPKLFF
12 | - | TRBJ2-1 | TRBV27 | CASSSGPRGQFF
14 | - | TRBJ1-1 | TRBV7-2 | CASSLGQGRTEAFF
16 | - | TRBJ2-1 | TRBV7-6 | CASSLSRGPSYNEQFF
13 | - | TRBJ1-2 | TRBV28 | CAMGTGGPYGYTF
13 | - | TRBJ1-5 | TRBV27 | CASRTGGGQPQHF
15 | - | TRBJ1-2 | TRBV2 | CASKLSELANYGYTF
18 | - | TRBJ2-7 | TRBV6-1 | CASSGGTSGGPRAYEQYF
14 | once | TRBJ2-3 | TRBV7-9 | CASSSRGTTDTQYF
21 | - | TRBJ1-6 | TRBV28 | CASSLSSGTGSSITYNSPLHF
15 | - | TRBJ1-2 | TRBV19 | CASSIKPGQGYGYTF
19 | - | TRBJ2-3 | TRBV6-7 | CASSLITSGGAGDTDTQYF
15 | - | TRBJ2-2 | TRBV7-9 | CASSLVGLQAGELFF
16 | - | TRBJ1-4 | TRBV6-6 | CASSYKGGVTNEKLFF